The 19 T cell receptor beta chains below all came from one sample that was sequenced in a study of blood T cell repertoires in COVID-19. Clones were sequenced by immunoSEQ multiplex PCR, and TCRdb holds only the in-frame ones, with some missing. The top ten clones hold over 8.5% of a sample with around 20,000 clones, 85% to 90% of them seen once. The sequencing input was peripheral blood. The receptors were gathered from a human donor in a cohort sampled during active COVID-19.

The rearrangement links TRBV2 to TRBJ1-5; D remains unclear. The CDR3 length is 14 residues. The germline CDR1 and CDR2 sequences are SNHLY and FYNNEI. V gave up 3 bases and J gave up 2 bases, with 8 bases separating them. CDR3 sequence: CASSDLSRNQPQHF. Here the CDR3 DNA reads TGTGCCAGCAGTGATCTAAGCCGCAATCAGCCCCAGCATTTT.

The V call is TRBV9, the J call TRBJ2-5; the D gene is possibly TRBD2 (7 bases). This CDR3 comprises 17 residues. From germline, CDR1 is SGDLS and CDR2 YYNGEE. Trimming took 4 bases from V and 2 from J, leaving 21 bases between them. The CDR3 DNA reads as TGTGCCAGCAGCCCCCGGGGAGGGGGTTACTTACAAGAGACCCAGTACTTC. It yields the protein CASSPRGGGYLQETQYF.

V usage is TRBV5-4 and J usage is TRBJ2-5; D is unclear. V was trimmed by 4 bases and J by 0 bases, leaving 7 bases between them. Germline V lookup: CDR1 SGHNT, CDR2 YYREEE (reference sequence). The CDR3 totals 13 residues. The CDR3 DNA reads as TGTGCCAGCAGCCCTCAGTACCAAGAGACCCAGTACTTC. This gives the protein CASSPQYQETQYF. The full variable domain, its missing parts supplied by reference TRBV5-4 and TRBJ2-5, is ETGVTQSPTHLIKTRGQQVTLRCSSQSGHNTVSWYQQALGQGPQFIFQYYREEENGRGNFPPRFSGLQFPNYSSELNVNALELDDSALYLCASSPQYQETQYFGPGTRLLVL.

The V call is TRBV3-1 (or the pseudogene TRBV3-2), the J call TRBJ2-7, with 9 bases aligning to TRBD1. The germline V gene encodes CDR1 LGHDT and CDR2 YNNKEL (reference sequence). V trimming: 4 bases; J trimming: 6 bases; junction bases outside the gene matches: 16. There are 17 residues in the CDR3. The CDR3 region has the DNA TGTGCCAGCAGCCCCTATTCTACCCGGACAGGGGTGGGCGAGCAGTACTTC. Protein product: CASSPYSTRTGVGEQYF.

V gene TRBV27 combines with J gene TRBJ2-1; a weak D match, TRBD2 (6 bases). In germline, CDR1 is MNHEY, CDR2 SMNVEV (reference sequence). This CDR3 comprises 15 residues. The V end was cut by 5 bases, the J end by 6 bases, with 17 bases between. In nucleotides, the CDR3 is TGTGCCAGCAGTCAAGAGCCCGGGAGACCCAATGAGCAGTTCTTC. Translating gives CASSQEPGRPNEQFF.

The CDR3 DNA follows: TGTGCCAGCCTCGAGACAGGCCGGAGGGAGCTGTTTTTT. Its protein product is CASLETGRRELFF. The chain combines TRBV28 with TRBJ2-2, with a tentative D call TRBD1 (6 bases). Deletions cut 8 bases from V and 9 bases from J, with 16 bases between. The CDR3 has 13 residues. Germline V gives CDR1 MDHEN, CDR2 SYDVKM.

This clone rates as medium-sized (0.01 to 0.1%). The V call is TRBV18, the J call TRBJ2-7; 9 bases are shared with TRBD1. The V and J ends lost 3 bases and 4 bases, in that order; junction bases with no gene match: 4. The CDR3 totals 14 residues. Germline V CDR1 and CDR2: KGHSH, LQKENI. As DNA, the CDR3 is TGTGCCAGCTCACCTCCGACAGGGGGATACGAGCAGTACTTC. Protein sequence: CASSPPTGGYEQYF.

The CDR3 spells CASSPGQGPHQPQHF. The CDR3 nucleotides are TGTGCCAGCAGCCCAGGACAGGGTCCCCATCAGCCCCAGCATTTT. The chain links TRBV28 to TRBJ1-5; 8 nucleotides match TRBD1. The length of the CDR3 is 15 residues. CDR1 is MDHEN and CDR2 is SYDVKM in the germline V gene. Trimming took 6 bases from V and 5 from J; bases not matched to a gene: 9.

The chain has TRBV7-2 and TRBJ2-5, with TRBD1 as a possible D gene (5 bases). Looked up from germline, CDR1 is SGHTA and CDR2 is FQGNSA. The CDR3 covers 15 residues. V was pared by 0 bases and J by 2 bases, with 10 bases between. The CDR3 here is CASSLALPGQETQYF. CDR3 bases: TGTGCCAGCAGCTTAGCGCTTCCAGGGCAAGAGACCCAGTACTTC.

This clone was counted only a few times. V is TRBV7-9 and J is TRBJ2-7, with a tentative D call TRBD1 (5 bases). Per the germline V gene, CDR1 is SEHNR and CDR2 is FQNEAQ (reference sequence). The CDR3 consists of 13 residues. V was clipped by 6 bases and J by 2 bases, with 11 bases between them. The CDR3 nucleotides are TGTGCCAGCAGTGTAAGGGGAACCTACGAGCAGTACTTC. Protein sequence: CASSVRGTYEQYF.

This clone was found once. This chain links TRBV28 with TRBJ2-7; 11 nucleotides match TRBD1. Germline loops: CDR1 MDHEN, CDR2 SYDVKM. V lost 9 bases and J lost 6; bases outside the gene matches: 10. CDR3 length equals 14 residues. The CDR3 loop is CASRGTGGISEQYF. For the CDR3, the DNA is TGTGCCAGTCGGGGGACAGGGGGGATCAGCGAGCAGTACTTC.

This chain links TRBV27 with TRBJ1-4; TRBD1 agrees at 8 bases. V gave up 6 bases and J gave up 8 bases; unmatched junction bases: 8. This CDR3 is 14 amino acids long. Germline V gene lookup returns CDR1 MNHEY and CDR2 SMNVEV (reference sequence). The CDR3 loop is CASSQGALGEKLFF. The CDR3 DNA reads as TGTGCCAGCAGCCAGGGGGCATTAGGGGAAAAACTGTTTTTT.

This clone was detected only once. In DNA, the CDR3 is TGCGCCAGCAGCCCCGGGACTTTAGGGGAGACCCAGTACTTC. It codes for CASSPGTLGETQYF. The gene calls are TRBV5-1 and TRBJ2-5, with D possibly being TRBD2 (6 bases). The CDR3 length is 14 residues. Trimming removed 4 bases at V and 5 bases at J, with 15 bases between. The germline V gene has CDR1 SGHRS and CDR2 YFSETQ.

Points on this clone: The germline gene is not matched at one end of the junction; a read error may be the cause. This chain joins TRBV5-1 and TRBJ1-3; 9 bases align to TRBD1. Germline loops: CDR1 SGHRS, CDR2 YFSETQ. The CDR3 contains 14 residues. The CDR3 sequence: CASRDTGGADRAFF. DNA for the CDR3: TGCGCCAGCAGAGACACAGGGGGCGCCGACCGCGCGTTTTTT.

This chain uses TRBV7-9 with TRBJ2-1, with 7 positions matching TRBD2. In germline, CDR1 is SEHNR, CDR2 FQNEAQ (reference sequence). The CDR3 runs to 16 residues. V lost 1 base, J lost 9 bases, and 12 bases stayed unmatched. The CDR3 coding sequence is TGTGCCAGCAGCTTAGGGGGCGGGGAGGGGATTATTGAGCAGTTCTTC. This codes for CASSLGGGEGIIEQFF.

The chain recombines TRBV3-1 (or the pseudogene TRBV3-2) with TRBJ2-7; D is perhaps TRBD2 (7 bases). Trimming left V 0 bases short and J 2 bases short, with 14 bases between. The CDR3 has 16 amino acids. Germline V gives CDR1 LGHDT, CDR2 YNNKEL (reference sequence). CDR3 DNA sequence: TGTGCCAGCAGCCAAGATTTGAGGGGGGGGACCTACGAGCAGTACTTC. Its protein product is CASSQDLRGGTYEQYF.

A few counts support this clone. The CDR3 coding sequence is TGCGCCAGCAGCCGGACAGCACCCACAGATACGCAGTATTTT. Protein product: CASSRTAPTDTQYF. This rearrangement joins TRBV4-1 to TRBJ2-3; D is perhaps TRBD1 (6 bases). Germline V gene sequence: CDR1 MGHRA, CDR2 YSYEKL. The V end lost 4 bases, the J end lost 2 bases, and 10 bases lay between the germline ends. The CDR3 sequence is 14 residues long.

In DNA, the CDR3 is TGTGCCAGCAGTGAATCAAAGGGGGCGGGCACAGATACGCAGTATTTT. Translating it yields CASSESKGAGTDTQYF. The chain employs TRBV6-1 and TRBJ2-3; the match to TRBD1 covers 7 bases. The CDR3 totals 16 residues. The ends lost 2 bases at V and 1 base at J; junction bases unmatched: 6. Germline CDR1 and CDR2: MNHNS and SASEGT.

V gene TRBV11-2 combines with J gene TRBJ2-6, with D perhaps matching TRBD2 (5 bases). Germline V gene data show CDR1 as SGHAT and CDR2 as FQNNGV. The CDR3 is 14 residues long. Between the trimmed V and J ends, which lost 5 bases and 2 bases, there was a span of 7 bases. The CDR3 nucleotides are TGTGCCAGCAGCCCGGGAACTGGGGCCAACGTCCTGACTTTC. Its protein product is CASSPGTGANVLTF.